Here is one T cell receptor (beta chain) with its context. The sample is drawn from a study of CD8 T cells in Susac syndrome. The CDR3 is made up of 14 amino acids. V lost 1 base and J 4 bases, leaving 12 bases between the germline ends. Germline V gene data show CDR1 as SGHNT and CDR2 as YYREEE (reference sequence). With random hexamers, about 0.45 to 1 ug RNA was reverse transcribed. TCRdb passed the immunoSEQ multiplex PCR reads through MiXCR, listing each CDR3 protein once. This sample has about 120,000 distinct CDR3 sequences, with roughly 93% found just once. Relapsing-remitting disease, either stable or active, was present in the multiple sclerosis controls, who were treatment-naive patients.

The source of this sequence is a human donor with multiple sclerosis. The chain recombines TRBV5-4 with TRBJ2-7; D gene uncertain. Sequences were obtained from CD4+ T cells from PBMCs. CDR3 nucleotide sequence: TGTGCCAGCAGCTTGCTCCCTAGTGGATACGAGCAGTACTTC. Translated, it gives CASSLLPSGYEQYF. The complete variable domain, with remaining parts taken from reference TRBV5-4 and TRBJ2-7, reads ETGVTQSPTHLIKTRGQQVTLRCSSQSGHNTVSWYQQALGQGPQFIFQYYREEENGRGNFPPRFSGLQFPNYSSELNVNALELDDSALYLCASSLLPSGYEQYFGPGTRLTVT.